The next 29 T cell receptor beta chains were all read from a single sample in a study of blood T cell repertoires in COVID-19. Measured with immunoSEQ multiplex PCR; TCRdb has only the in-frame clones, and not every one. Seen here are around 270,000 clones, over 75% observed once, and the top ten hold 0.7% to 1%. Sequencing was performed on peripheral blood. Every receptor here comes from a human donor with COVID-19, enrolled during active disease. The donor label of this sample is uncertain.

The CDR3 sequence is CATSDPSGDQPQHF. As DNA, the CDR3 is TGTGCCACCAGTGACCCCAGTGGAGATCAGCCCCAGCATTTT. The chain combines TRBV24-1 with TRBJ1-5; D is ambiguous. The germline V and J ends were trimmed by 4 bases and 5 bases, with 11 bases remaining between them. The CDR3 is 14 amino acids. In germline, CDR1 is KGHDR, CDR2 SFDVKD.

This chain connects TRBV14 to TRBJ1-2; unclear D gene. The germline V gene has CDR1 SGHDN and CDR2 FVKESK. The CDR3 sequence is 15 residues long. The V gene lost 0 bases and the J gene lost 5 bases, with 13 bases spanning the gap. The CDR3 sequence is CASSQEYPGKYGYTF. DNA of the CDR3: TGTGCCAGCAGCCAAGAATATCCGGGGAAGTATGGCTACACCTTC.

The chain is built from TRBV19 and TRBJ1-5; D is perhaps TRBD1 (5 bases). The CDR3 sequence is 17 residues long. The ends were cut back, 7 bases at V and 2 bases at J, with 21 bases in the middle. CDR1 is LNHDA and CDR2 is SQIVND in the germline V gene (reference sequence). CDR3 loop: CASNRPQGGFGNQPQHF. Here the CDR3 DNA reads TGTGCCAGTAACCGGCCCCAGGGCGGATTTGGCAATCAGCCCCAGCATTTT.

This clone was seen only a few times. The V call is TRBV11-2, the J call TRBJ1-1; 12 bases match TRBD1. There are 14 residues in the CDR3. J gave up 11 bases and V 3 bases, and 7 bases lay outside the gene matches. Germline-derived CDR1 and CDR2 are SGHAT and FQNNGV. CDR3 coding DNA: TGTGCCAGCAGCTTGGGGACAGGGGGCCGGCGGGCTTTCTTT. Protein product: CASSLGTGGRRAFF.

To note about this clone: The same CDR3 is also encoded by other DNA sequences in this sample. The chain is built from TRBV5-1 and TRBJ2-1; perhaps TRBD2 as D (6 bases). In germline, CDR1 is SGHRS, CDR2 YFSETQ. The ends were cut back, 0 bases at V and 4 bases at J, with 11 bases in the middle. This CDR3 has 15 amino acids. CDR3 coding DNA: TGCGCCAGCAGCTTGGCAGGGCGGGATTACAATGAGCAGTTCTTC. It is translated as CASSLAGRDYNEQFF.

CDR3 in amino acids: CASSQDPGSHQPQHF. DNA for the CDR3: TGCGCCAGCAGCCAAGATCCCGGGTCTCATCAGCCCCAGCATTTT. This chain uses TRBV4-1 with TRBJ1-5; D remains ambiguous. The germline V gene has CDR1 MGHRA and CDR2 YSYEKL. V dropped 0 bases and J dropped 5 bases, with 11 bases sitting between them. The CDR3 totals 15 residues.

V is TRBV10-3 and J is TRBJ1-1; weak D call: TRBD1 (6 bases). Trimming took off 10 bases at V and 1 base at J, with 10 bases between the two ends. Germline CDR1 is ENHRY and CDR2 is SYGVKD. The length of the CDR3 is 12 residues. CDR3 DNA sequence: TGTGCCACGGGACACCGGAACACTGAAGCTTTCTTT. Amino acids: CATGHRNTEAFF.

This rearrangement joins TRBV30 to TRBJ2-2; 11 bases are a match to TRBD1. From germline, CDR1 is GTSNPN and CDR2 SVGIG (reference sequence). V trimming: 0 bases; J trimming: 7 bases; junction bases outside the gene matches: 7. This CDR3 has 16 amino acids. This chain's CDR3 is CAWSVGQGALSGELFF. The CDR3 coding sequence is TGTGCCTGGAGTGTAGGACAGGGGGCGCTTAGCGGGGAGCTGTTTTTT.

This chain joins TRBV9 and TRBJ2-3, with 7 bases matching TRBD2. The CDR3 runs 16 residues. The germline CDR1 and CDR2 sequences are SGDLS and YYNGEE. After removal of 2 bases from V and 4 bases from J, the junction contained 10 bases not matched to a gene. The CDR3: CASSVRGEGGADTQYF. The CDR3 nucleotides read TGTGCCAGCAGCGTTAGAGGGGAGGGAGGGGCAGATACGCAGTATTTT.

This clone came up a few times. CDR3 coding DNA: TGTGCCAGCGAGCCTTACTATTCACCCCTCCACTTT. Protein: CASEPYYSPLHF. This chain joins TRBV21-1 and TRBJ1-6. TRBV21-1 represents a pseudogene. The CDR3 has 12 residues.

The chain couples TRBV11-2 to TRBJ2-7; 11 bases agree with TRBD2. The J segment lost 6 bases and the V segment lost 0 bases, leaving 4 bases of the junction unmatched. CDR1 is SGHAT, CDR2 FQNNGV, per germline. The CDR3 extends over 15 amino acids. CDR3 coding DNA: TGTGCCAGCAGCTTAGATAGGCTAGCGGGAGGCGAGCAGTACTTC. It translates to CASSLDRLAGGEQYF.

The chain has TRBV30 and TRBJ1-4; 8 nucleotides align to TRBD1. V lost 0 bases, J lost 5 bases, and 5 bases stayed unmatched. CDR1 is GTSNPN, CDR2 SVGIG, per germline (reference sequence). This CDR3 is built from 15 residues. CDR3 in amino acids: CAWSVDRGPNEKLFF. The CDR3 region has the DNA TGTGCCTGGAGTGTTGACAGGGGCCCCAATGAAAAACTGTTTTTT.

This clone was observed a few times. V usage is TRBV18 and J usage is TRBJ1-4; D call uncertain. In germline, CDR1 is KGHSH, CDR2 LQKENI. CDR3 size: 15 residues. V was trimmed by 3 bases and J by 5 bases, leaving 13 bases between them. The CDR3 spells CASSPSAGSNEKLFF. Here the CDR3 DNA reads TGTGCCAGCTCACCCTCAGCGGGAAGCAATGAAAAACTGTTTTTT.

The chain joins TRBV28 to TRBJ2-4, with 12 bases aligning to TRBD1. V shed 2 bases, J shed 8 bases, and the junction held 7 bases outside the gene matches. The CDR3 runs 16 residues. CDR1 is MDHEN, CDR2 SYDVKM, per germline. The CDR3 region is CASSLEGTGGRDIQYF. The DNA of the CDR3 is TGTGCCAGCAGTTTAGAAGGGACAGGGGGCCGGGACATTCAGTACTTC.

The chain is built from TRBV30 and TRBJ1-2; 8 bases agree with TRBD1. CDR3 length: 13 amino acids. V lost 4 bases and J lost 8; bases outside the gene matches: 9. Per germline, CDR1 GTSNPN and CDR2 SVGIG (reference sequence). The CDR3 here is CAWTFQGAGGYTF. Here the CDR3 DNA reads TGTGCCTGGACCTTTCAGGGGGCCGGGGGCTACACCTTC.

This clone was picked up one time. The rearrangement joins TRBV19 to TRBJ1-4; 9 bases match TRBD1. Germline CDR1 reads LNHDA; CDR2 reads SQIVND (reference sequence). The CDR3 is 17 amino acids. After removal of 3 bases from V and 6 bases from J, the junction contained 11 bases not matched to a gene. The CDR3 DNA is TGTGCCAGTAGTATGTCCACACCGGGACAGGGTCATGAAAAACTGTTTTTT. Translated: CASSMSTPGQGHEKLFF.

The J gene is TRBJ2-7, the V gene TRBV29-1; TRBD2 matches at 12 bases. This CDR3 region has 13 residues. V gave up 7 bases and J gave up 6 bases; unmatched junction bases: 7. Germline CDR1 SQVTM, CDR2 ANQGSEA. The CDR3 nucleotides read TGCAGCGGGAGACTAGCGGGAGTATCCGAGCAGTACTTC. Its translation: CSGRLAGVSEQYF.

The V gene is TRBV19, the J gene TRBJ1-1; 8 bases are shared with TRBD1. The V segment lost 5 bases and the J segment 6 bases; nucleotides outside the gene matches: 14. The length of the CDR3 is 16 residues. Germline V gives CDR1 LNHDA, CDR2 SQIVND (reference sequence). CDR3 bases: TGTGCCAGTAGTCCTGACAGGGGTAGGAAGTTCGCTGAAGCTTTCTTT. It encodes CASSPDRGRKFAEAFF.

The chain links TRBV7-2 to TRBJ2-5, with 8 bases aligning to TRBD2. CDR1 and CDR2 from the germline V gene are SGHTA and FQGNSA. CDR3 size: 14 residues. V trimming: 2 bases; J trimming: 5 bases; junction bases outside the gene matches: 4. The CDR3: CASSLNGGGETQYF. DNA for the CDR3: TGTGCCAGCAGCTTAAACGGCGGGGGGGAGACCCAGTACTTC.

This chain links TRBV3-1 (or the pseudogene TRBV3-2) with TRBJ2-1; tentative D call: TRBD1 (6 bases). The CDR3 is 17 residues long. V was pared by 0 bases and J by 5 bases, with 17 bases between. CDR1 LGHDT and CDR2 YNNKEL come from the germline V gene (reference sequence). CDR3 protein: CASSQDERQVLNNEQFF. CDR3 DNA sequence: TGTGCCAGCAGCCAAGATGAGAGACAGGTGCTAAACAATGAGCAGTTCTTC.

CDR3 protein: CAWSLLTGVDSPLHF. The CDR3 DNA reads as TGTGCCTGGAGCCTACTTACAGGGGTAGATTCACCCCTCCACTTT. The chain joins TRBV30 to TRBJ1-6; 7 nucleotides match TRBD1. Germline CDR1 GTSNPN, CDR2 SVGIG (reference sequence). The CDR3 totals 15 residues. Losses at the gene ends were 3 bases for V and 8 bases for J; bases not matched to a gene: 10.

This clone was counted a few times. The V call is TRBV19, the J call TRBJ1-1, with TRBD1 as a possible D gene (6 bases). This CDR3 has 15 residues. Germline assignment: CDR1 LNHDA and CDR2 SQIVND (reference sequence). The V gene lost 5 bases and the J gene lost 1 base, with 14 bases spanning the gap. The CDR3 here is CASSPQGTPNTEAFF. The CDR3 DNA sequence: TGTGCCAGTAGTCCCCAAGGGACACCGAACACTGAAGCTTTCTTT.

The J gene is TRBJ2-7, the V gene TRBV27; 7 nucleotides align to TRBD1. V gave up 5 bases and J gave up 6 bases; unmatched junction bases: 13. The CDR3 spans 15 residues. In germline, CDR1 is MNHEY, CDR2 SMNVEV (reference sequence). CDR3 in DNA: TGTGCCAGCAGTCTGACCGTCGTGGCAGGGGGCGAGCAGTACTTC. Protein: CASSLTVVAGGEQYF.

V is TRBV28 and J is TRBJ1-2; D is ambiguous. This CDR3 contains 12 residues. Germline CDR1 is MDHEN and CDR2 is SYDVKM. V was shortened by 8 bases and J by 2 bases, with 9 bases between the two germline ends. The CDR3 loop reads CASGGRNYGYTF. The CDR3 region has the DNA TGTGCCAGCGGAGGACGGAACTATGGCTACACCTTC.

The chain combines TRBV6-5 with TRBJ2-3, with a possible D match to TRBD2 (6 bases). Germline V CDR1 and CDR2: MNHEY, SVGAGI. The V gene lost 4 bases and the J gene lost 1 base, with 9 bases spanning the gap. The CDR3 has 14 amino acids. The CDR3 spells CASSFPGGTDTQYF. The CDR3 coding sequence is TGTGCCAGCAGTTTCCCGGGGGGCACAGATACGCAGTATTTT.

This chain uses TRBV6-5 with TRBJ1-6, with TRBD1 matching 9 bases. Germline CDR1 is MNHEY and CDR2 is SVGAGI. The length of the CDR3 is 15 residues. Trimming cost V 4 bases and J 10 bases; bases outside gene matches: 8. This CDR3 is CASSWTNRGRSPLHF. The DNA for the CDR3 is TGTGCCAGCAGTTGGACAAACAGGGGGCGGTCACCCCTCCACTTT.

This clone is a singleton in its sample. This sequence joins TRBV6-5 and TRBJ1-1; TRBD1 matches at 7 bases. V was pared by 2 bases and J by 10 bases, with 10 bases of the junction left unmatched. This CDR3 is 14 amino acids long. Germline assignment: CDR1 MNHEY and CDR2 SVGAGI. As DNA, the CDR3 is TGTGCCAGCAGTTACCCGGACAGGTCTCGGGGAGCTTTCTTT. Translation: CASSYPDRSRGAFF.

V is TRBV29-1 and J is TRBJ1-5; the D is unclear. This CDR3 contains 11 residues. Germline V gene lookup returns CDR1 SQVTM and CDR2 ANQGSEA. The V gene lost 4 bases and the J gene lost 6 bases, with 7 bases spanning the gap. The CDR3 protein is CSVGGSQPQHF. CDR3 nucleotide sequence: TGCAGCGTTGGAGGGTCTCAGCCCCAGCATTTT.

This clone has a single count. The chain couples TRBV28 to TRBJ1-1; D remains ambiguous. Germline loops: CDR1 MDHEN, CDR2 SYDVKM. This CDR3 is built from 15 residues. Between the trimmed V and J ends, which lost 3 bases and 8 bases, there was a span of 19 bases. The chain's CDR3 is CASSFSRAVRAEAFF. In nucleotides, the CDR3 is TGTGCCAGCAGTTTTTCGCGGGCAGTCCGAGCCGAAGCTTTCTTT. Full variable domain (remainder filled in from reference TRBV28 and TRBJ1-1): DVKVTQSSRYLVKRTGEKVFLECVQDMDHENMFWYRQDPGLGLRLIYFSYDVKMKEKGDIPEGYSVSREKKERFSLILESASTNQTSMYLCASSFSRAVRAEAFFGQGTRLTVV.